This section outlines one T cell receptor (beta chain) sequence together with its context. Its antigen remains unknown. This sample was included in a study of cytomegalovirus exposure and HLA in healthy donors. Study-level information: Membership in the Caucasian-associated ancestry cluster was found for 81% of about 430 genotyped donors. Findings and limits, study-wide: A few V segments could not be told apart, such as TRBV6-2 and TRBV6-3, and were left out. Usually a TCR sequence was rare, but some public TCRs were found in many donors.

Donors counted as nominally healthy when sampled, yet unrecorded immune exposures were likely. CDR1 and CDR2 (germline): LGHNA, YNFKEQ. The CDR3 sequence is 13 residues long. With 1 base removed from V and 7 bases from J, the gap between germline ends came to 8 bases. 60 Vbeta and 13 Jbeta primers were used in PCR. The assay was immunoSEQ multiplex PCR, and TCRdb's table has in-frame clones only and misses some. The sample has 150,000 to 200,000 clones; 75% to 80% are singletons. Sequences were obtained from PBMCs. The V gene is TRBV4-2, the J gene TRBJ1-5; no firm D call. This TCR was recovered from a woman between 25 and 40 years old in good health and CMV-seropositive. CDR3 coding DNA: TGTGCCAGCAGCCAAGTGATGGGCCAGCCCCAGCATTTT. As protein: CASSQVMGQPQHF.